Listed below are T cell receptor beta chains from one sample, sequenced in a study of blood T cell repertoires in COVID-19. Generated by immunoSEQ multiplex PCR, the TCRdb table keeps only in-frame clones and is missing some. The sample holds 200,000 to 250,000 clones; over 80% are singletons and the top ten take 0.85% to 0.95%. The specimen was PBMCs or T cells enriched from blood (not recorded which). All receptors derive from a man over 45 who had been exposed to COVID-19. Both conserved end residues are part of each CDR3. The D gene is left open where the match is weak. Part of the rows lack a size; the others show once, few, many or a class for expanded clones.

CDR3aa,CDR3nt,abundance,v_gene,j_gene,d_gene
CASSDLRGRRLSYNEQFF,TGCGCCAGCAGCGACCTTAGGGGTCGGAGATTATCCTACAATGAGCAGTTCTTC,-,TRBV5-1,TRBJ2-1,-
CASSDRAYGYTF,TGTGCCAGCAGTGACAGGGCCTATGGCTACACCTTC,-,TRBV2,TRBJ1-2,-
CASRVQGTDTQYF,TGCGCCAGCAGGGTTCAGGGCACAGATACGCAGTATTTT,-,TRBV5-1,TRBJ2-3,-
CASSVEKGGETQYF,TGTGCCAGCAGCGTAGAGAAGGGCGGGGAGACCCAGTACTTC,once,TRBV9,TRBJ2-5,-
CASGQNYGYTF,TGTGCCAGCGGTCAGAACTATGGCTACACCTTC,-,TRBV28,TRBJ1-2,-
CASRGDRGIATEAFF,TGTGCCAGCAGGGGGGACAGGGGTATTGCCACTGAAGCTTTCTTT,-,TRBV28,TRBJ1-1,TRBD1
CASSLGTTTEAFF,TGCGCCAGCAGCTTGGGGACAACCACCGAAGCTTTCTTT,few,TRBV5-1,TRBJ1-1,-
CASSVVAGVGAGELFF,TGTGCCAGCAGCGTAGTAGCGGGAGTTGGGGCCGGGGAGCTGTTTTTT,-,TRBV9,TRBJ2-2,TRBD2
CASTWDRYSNQPQHF,TGTGCCAGCACCTGGGACAGATATAGCAATCAGCCCCAGCATTTT,-,TRBV2,TRBJ1-5,TRBD1
CASTTTKSGANVLTF,TGCGCCAGCACCACAACCAAGTCTGGGGCCAACGTCCTGACTTTC,-,TRBV23-1,TRBJ2-6,-
CASSPGGTGNTIYF,TGTGCCAGCTCACCAGGGGGCACGGGAAACACCATATATTTT,-,TRBV18,TRBJ1-3,-
CASSLGTGAGANVLTF,TGTGCCAGCAGTTTGGGGACAGGGGCTGGGGCCAACGTCCTGACTTTC,-,TRBV28,TRBJ2-6,TRBD1
CASSEQGLSYEQYF,TGTGCCAGCAGTGAACAGGGGCTCTCCTACGAGCAGTACTTC,-,TRBV2,TRBJ2-7,-
CASTKDRDGGNTIYF,TGCGCCAGCACCAAAGACAGGGATGGAGGAAACACCATATATTTT,few,TRBV5-1,TRBJ1-3,TRBD1
CASSPRLDSGELFF,TGTGCCAGCTCACCACGTTTAGATTCCGGGGAGCTGTTTTTT,-,TRBV18,TRBJ2-2,-
CSASEYYITNYGYTF,TGCAGTGCTAGTGAATATTATATTACTAACTATGGCTACACCTTC,-,TRBV20-1,TRBJ1-2,-
CASRERESYNEQFF,TGCGCCAGCAGAGAGCGGGAGAGCTACAATGAGCAGTTCTTC,-,TRBV5-1,TRBJ2-1,TRBD2
CASSLDREGSPLHF,TGCGCCAGCAGCCTGGACAGGGAGGGATCACCCCTCCACTTT,-,TRBV5-1,TRBJ1-6,TRBD1
CASSSQGSGTGELFF,TGTGCCAGCAGCTCACAGGGGTCGGGGACCGGGGAGCTGTTTTTT,-,TRBV5-4,TRBJ2-2,TRBD1
CASSPHPGTEAFF,TGTGCCAGCAGCCCCCATCCCGGGACTGAAGCTTTCTTT,-,TRBV3-1/TRBV3-2,TRBJ1-1,-
CASSLKASGTYNEQFF,TGCGCCAGCAGCTTGAAGGCTAGCGGGACGTACAATGAGCAGTTCTTC,-,TRBV5-1,TRBJ2-1,TRBD2
CASRRDRYTEAFF,TGTGCCAGCAGGCGGGACAGGTACACTGAAGCTTTCTTT,-,TRBV12-3/TRBV12-4,TRBJ1-1,TRBD1
CASSPRTGMNTEAFF,TGTGCCAGCAGCCCGCGGACAGGGATGAACACTGAAGCTTTCTTT,-,TRBV11-2,TRBJ1-1,TRBD1
CASSLESLSTEAFF,TGCGCCAGCAGCTTGGAGAGCTTATCCACTGAAGCTTTCTTT,once,TRBV5-1,TRBJ1-1,-
CASSLLAPTYEQYF,TGCGCCAGCAGCTTACTAGCGCCTACCTACGAGCAGTACTTC,-,TRBV5-1,TRBJ2-7,TRBD2
CASSLGDRVNTIYF,TGCGCCAGCAGCTTGGGGGACAGGGTCAACACCATATATTTT,-,TRBV5-1,TRBJ1-3,TRBD1